The 19 T cell receptor beta chains below come from one sample, sequenced in a study of T cell repertoires in cytomegalovirus infection. TCRdb reanalysed the reads using MiXCR and keeps one entry per CDR3 protein. The table records 350,000 to 500,000 distinct CDR3 sequences, approximately 32% of them present only once. Sequencing input: PBMCs. The receptors were sampled from a human donor in good health (CMV status not recorded). Some clones in this sample may be carry-over from other donors' samples.

This clonotype was counted only a few times. V is TRBV6-5 and J is TRBJ1-1, with TRBD1 identical over 7 bases. J gave up 3 bases and V 6 bases, and 10 bases lay outside the gene matches. This CDR3 has 15 amino acids. The germline V gene has CDR1 MNHEY and CDR2 SVGAGI. CDR3 nucleotides: TGTGCCAGCAGAAGACCACAGGGGCCGGACACTGAAGCTTTCTTT. It encodes CASRRPQGPDTEAFF.

This clonotype was seen only a few times. This chain connects TRBV5-6 to TRBJ2-5; D is unresolved. The CDR3 has 15 residues. In germline, CDR1 is SGHDT, CDR2 YYEEEE. Between the trimmed V and J ends, which lost 1 base and 1 base, there was a span of 11 bases. The CDR3 bases are TGTGCCAGCAGCTTGATAGTCAAAACCCAAGAGACCCAGTACTTC. Its translation is CASSLIVKTQETQYF.

V usage is TRBV2 and J usage is TRBJ1-4; tentatively, D is TRBD1 (5 bases). The germline V gene encodes CDR1 SNHLY and CDR2 FYNNEI. This CDR3 contains 15 residues. V dropped 8 bases and J dropped 8 bases, with 21 bases sitting between them. CDR3 in DNA: TGTGCCAGCGGGCCCATGCCGGGGGGATCCGAAAAACTGTTTTTT. It yields the protein CASGPMPGGSEKLFF.

The chain has TRBV14 and TRBJ2-2; 11 nucleotides agree with TRBD2. The CDR3 runs 16 residues. Germline V gives CDR1 SGHDN, CDR2 FVKESK. Trimming at V came to 4 bases and at J to 5 bases, leaving 6 bases not matched to a gene. CDR3 DNA sequence: TGTGCCAGCAGCCTCCGACTAGCGGGATGGACCGGGGAGCTGTTTTTT. Its protein product is CASSLRLAGWTGELFF.

The chain has TRBV20-1 and TRBJ1-6; D might be TRBD1 (6 bases). Germline-derived CDR1 and CDR2 are DFQATT and SNEGSKA (reference sequence). V lost 1 base and J lost 8, with 18 bases in between. The CDR3 is 16 amino acids. CDR3 sequence: CSARGRVGGDYSPLHF. The CDR3 DNA sequence: TGCAGTGCTAGAGGCCGAGTGGGGGGCGATTATTCACCCCTCCACTTT.

Only one count was recorded for this clonotype. This may be a read error, as it is one base from a much larger clone. The V gene is TRBV7-2, the J gene TRBJ1-1, with D unclear. Between the trimmed V and J ends, which lost 1 base and 11 bases, there was a span of 11 bases. The CDR3 runs to 12 residues. The V gene's germline CDR1 is SGHTA and CDR2 FQGNSA. CDR3 bases: TGTGCCAGCAGCTTAGGGCAGCTGGACGCTTTCTTT. Amino acid sequence: CASSLGQLDAFF.

There are a few counts of this clonotype. This chain connects TRBV5-1 to TRBJ2-7; D uncertain. The V and J ends lost 6 bases and 2 bases respectively, with 18 bases between them. CDR3 length equals 15 residues. The germline V gene has CDR1 SGHRS and CDR2 YFSETQ. The CDR3 sequence: CASTGGATSTYEQYF. The CDR3 DNA sequence: TGCGCCAGCACCGGCGGAGCAACCTCAACCTACGAGCAGTACTTC. Filled out from reference TRBV5-1 and TRBJ2-7, the complete variable domain reads KAGVTQTPRYLIKTRGQQVTLSCSPISGHRSVSWYQQTPGQGLQFLFEYFSETQRNKGNFPGRFSGRQFSNSRSEMNVSTLELGDSALYLCASTGGATSTYEQYFGPGTRLTVT.

The chain is built from TRBV6-5 and TRBJ2-3; D uncertain. This CDR3 has 15 residues. Germline V gives CDR1 MNHEY, CDR2 SVGAGI. V was shortened by 5 bases and J by 4 bases, with 16 bases between the two germline ends. The CDR3 loop reads CASSTPRVRADTQYF. The CDR3 DNA is TGTGCCAGCAGTACCCCTCGGGTAAGGGCAGATACGCAGTATTTT.

The chain employs TRBV7-8 and TRBJ1-1; 7 positions agree with TRBD1. Trimming at V came to 5 bases and at J to 5 bases, leaving 8 bases not matched to a gene. The length of the CDR3 is 14 residues. Germline V gives CDR1 SGHVS, CDR2 FQNEAQ. This chain's CDR3 is CASSRIQGKTEAFF. As DNA, the CDR3 is TGTGCCAGCAGCCGAATACAGGGGAAGACTGAAGCTTTCTTT.

V is TRBV19 and J is TRBJ1-6, with a weak D call TRBD1 (5 bases). Germline CDR1 LNHDA, CDR2 SQIVND (reference sequence). The CDR3 covers 18 residues. Deletions cut 4 bases from V and 2 bases from J, with 18 bases between. CDR3 nucleotide sequence: TGTGCCAGTAGTAACAGACAGCGAGATAGAACCTATAATTCACCCCTCCACTTT. Translated, it gives CASSNRQRDRTYNSPLHF.

This clonotype has ten or more counts. The genes are TRBV7-8 and TRBJ2-7, with a possible D match to TRBD2 (5 bases). Germline loops: CDR1 SGHVS, CDR2 FQNEAQ. CDR3 length: 16 residues. V was pared by 2 bases and J by 1 base, with 15 bases between. CDR3 coding DNA: TGTGCCAGCAGCTTATGGTCACTCGGCGGGTCCTACGAGCAGTACTTC. This codes for CASSLWSLGGSYEQYF.

The chain recombines TRBV6-2 or TRBV6-3 with TRBJ2-1; D is uncertain. Trimming pared 0 bases from V and 5 bases from J, leaving 8 bases between. This CDR3 has 14 amino acids. From germline, CDR1 is MNHEY and CDR2 SVGEGT. The CDR3 DNA sequence: TGTGCCAGCAGTTACTCGATTCAGAACAATGAGCAGTTCTTC. This sequence encodes CASSYSIQNNEQFF.

This clonotype has a handful of counts. The CDR3 loop is CASSFPGQGLETQYF. The CDR3 coding sequence is TGCGCCAGCAGCTTTCCCGGACAGGGCTTGGAGACCCAGTACTTC. The chain recombines TRBV5-1 with TRBJ2-5, with 8 bases identical to TRBD1. V was pared by 2 bases and J by 5 bases, with 8 bases of the junction left unmatched. The length of the CDR3 is 15 residues. CDR1 is SGHRS and CDR2 is YFSETQ in the germline V gene.

This clonotype was seen more than once but under ten times. J is TRBJ2-7 and V is TRBV6-1; possibly TRBD1 or TRBD2 for D (5 bases each). This CDR3 contains 12 residues. V dropped 2 bases and J dropped 12 bases, with 14 bases sitting between them. CDR1 and CDR2 from the germline V gene are MNHNS and SASEGT. The CDR3 region has the DNA TGTGCCAGCAGTGAAAGGGGACCGGGGCCGTACTTC. This encodes CASSERGPGPYF.

Written as DNA, the CDR3 is TGTGCCAGCAGTTTCAAAGGGGGGGTTCAGCCCCAGCATTTT. Translation: CASSFKGGVQPQHF. The chain carries TRBV27 and TRBJ1-5, with a tentative D call TRBD1 (6 bases). The CDR3 loop spans 14 amino acids. V lost 3 bases to trimming and J lost 6 bases, with 12 bases between them. Per the germline V gene, CDR1 is MNHEY and CDR2 is SMNVEV (reference sequence).

This clonotype occurred a few times. The V call is TRBV4-2, the J call TRBJ1-1, with TRBD1 matching over 10 bases. This CDR3 region has 14 residues. J lost 8 bases, V lost 6 bases, and 9 bases had no gene match. Per the germline V gene, CDR1 is LGHNA and CDR2 is YNFKEQ. Here the CDR3 reads CASSSTGTGAEAFF. CDR3 DNA: TGTGCCAGCAGTTCTACCGGGACAGGGGCGGAAGCTTTCTTT.

The chain employs TRBV6-2 or TRBV6-3 and TRBJ2-7; no clear D. The CDR3 runs to 15 residues. The ends were cut back, 5 bases at V and 2 bases at J, with 16 bases in the middle. In germline, CDR1 is MNHEY, CDR2 SVGEGT. Written as DNA, the CDR3 is TGTGCCAGCAGTAACGTTCAGAGATACACCTACGAGCAGTACTTC. Encoded protein: CASSNVQRYTYEQYF.

As concerns this clonotype: A much larger clone lies one base from this, so it may be a read error. V and J are TRBV5-4 and TRBJ2-5, with 7 positions matching TRBD1. From germline, CDR1 is SGHNT and CDR2 YYREEE (reference sequence). The CDR3 runs 15 residues. V shed 6 bases and J 2 bases; nucleotides not matched to a gene: 10. CDR3 in amino acids: CASTTGHRGQETQYF. CDR3 coding DNA: TGTGCCAGCACCACGGGACACAGGGGACAAGAGACCCAGTACTTC.

Worth noting for this clonotype: The junction departs from germline at one end; a sequencing error may be responsible. The chain has TRBV7-2 and TRBJ2-7, with D maybe TRBD2 (5 bases). The germline V gene has CDR1 SGHTA and CDR2 FQGNSA. The CDR3 consists of 15 residues. CDR3 protein: CASSTSFAIPWEQSF. The CDR3, as DNA: TGTGCCAGCAGCACCAGCTTCGCAATACCGTGGGAGCAGTCCTTC.